The present TCR beta chain was sequenced within a study of OX40 agonist ivuxolimab in advanced cancers. Across the study: Dose-escalation subjects each had hepatocellular carcinoma, melanoma, renal cell or head and neck cancer.

On this clone itself: Its antigen is as yet unknown.

Study results and caveats: In general, CD8+ T cells held more expanded clones than CD4+ did, on average. Some patients without response likewise showed low normalized clonal expansion. Circulating CD4+ and CD8+ T cells showed clonal expansion by week 6 at 0.1 to 3.0 mg/kg.

Germline CDR1 MRHNA, CDR2 SNTAGT. The CDR3 sequence is 17 residues long. With V trimmed by 3 bases and J by 6 bases, 11 bases remained unmatched. Sequenced by immunoSEQ multiplex PCR; TCRdb stores in-frame clones only, minus some. The data hold 28,000 or so clones, with more than 75% observed a single time. Specimen: CD4+ or CD8+ T cells sorted from blood, collected in a trial of the OX40 agonist ivuxolimab. This chain uses TRBV6-4 with TRBJ2-2, with 9 bases identical to TRBD1. This sequence was found in an adult with an advanced solid tumor such as melanoma, head and neck, liver or kidney cancer. CDR3: CASSEGVPGQGAGELFF. The CDR3 nucleotides are TGTGCCAGCAGTGAAGGGGTCCCGGGACAGGGTGCCGGGGAGCTGTTTTTT.